This T cell receptor beta chain was sequenced in a study of T cell repertoires in cytomegalovirus infection. TCRdb redid the calling of the reads with MiXCR, one entry per CDR3 protein. Counted here are nearly 650,000 distinct CDR3 sequences, roughly 26% occurring once; the ten biggest clones make up 6.5% to 10%. Germline CDR1 SGHVS, CDR2 FNYEAQ. V was shortened by 5 bases and J by 1 base, with 13 bases between the two germline ends. The CDR3 extends over 15 amino acids. Ten or more counts support this clonotype. The clonotype was recovered from a human donor in good health (CMV status not recorded). Some clones in this sample may be carry-over from other donors' samples. The rearrangement links TRBV7-6 to TRBJ2-3; possibly TRBD1 or TRBD2 for D (5 bases each). Sequences were obtained from CD8+ T cells from PBMCs. CDR3 protein: CASSQPGTGTDTQYF. In DNA form, the CDR3 reads TGTGCCAGCAGCCAACCTGGGACGGGCACAGATACGCAGTATTTT.